This T cell receptor beta chain comes out of a study of blood T cells in healthy people across ages (dated by TCRdb to the mid-2010s). Background on the whole study: In model experiments, template switching captured roughly one uniquely barcoded TCR beta cDNA molecule for every two T cells. To track age-related changes in TCR beta repertoire diversity, the study relied on deep sequencing normalized with unique cDNA molecular identifiers. Four age groups were formed from the donors: young (average about 17 years), middle-aged (approximately 41), aged (roughly 58) and long-lived (more than 75). The study analyzed two additional independent replicas of 1 million unique cDNA reads from the same blood draw for two donors, one aged 18 to 30 and one aged 80 or older. What the research found in general, with its limitations: There was a strong correlation between observed TCR beta diversity and the percentage of naive T cells measured by flow cytometry. Compared with the aged group, the long-lived group had more naive CD4+ T cells, fewer expanded clones and increased TCR diversity, a pattern suggesting age selection. As age increased, observed TCR beta diversity per million T cells dropped in a roughly linear way, and a significant reduction was already evident by age about 36. Estimates of total diversity based on one million sequenced T cells were considered lower bounds and underestimates. The CMV infection status of donors was not known, potentially confounding age-related changes in expanded clonotypes. Since profiling was done on bulk unsorted PBMCs, naive and antigen-experienced compartments could not be conclusively compared.

The sample holds many counts of this clonotype. The target of this receptor is not known. Base qualities are not at hand, and no much larger clone is one base apart. CDR1 is given as MRHNA and CDR2 as SNTAGT, both from the germline V gene. Trimming takes 2 bases from V and 7 bases from J, and the germline ends sit 11 bases apart. The CDR3 covers 14 residues, taking in both the cysteine and the phenylalanine. Left in the record is the CDR3 DNA by itself, 42 bases read in frame from the first base. Receptor amplification or capture employed 5' RACE. The sequencing machine was an Illumina HiSeq 2500. A second PCR of roughly 6 to 11 cycles was performed with a sample-barcoded 5' primer and a J-beta primer mix. Each TCR beta cDNA molecule received a unique molecular identifier from a template-switch 5' adaptor carrying 12 random nucleotides. Each sample yielded at least 2.5 million CDR3-containing paired-end reads. The Mint cDNA synthesis kit, primed by a TRBC-specific oligonucleotide, was used to synthesize first-strand cDNA from all RNA. All cDNA was treated with uracil-DNA glycosylase and then went through a first 18-cycle PCR with the universal primers M1SS and BC2_uni_R. The original methods were these. Each sample was normalized by randomly selecting 1 million high-quality reads, each carrying a distinct molecular identifier. Reads sharing molecular identifiers were discarded rather than binned into consensus sequences. MiTCR, with a Q25 quality threshold and the strictest error-elimination algorithm, was used for CDR3 identification, clonotype clustering and error correction. A nonparametric unseen species model with Euler transformation was used to estimate a lower bound on total TCR beta diversity. Clones were called with MiXCR by TCRdb after fastp trimmed the public reads at Q25, and only in-frame beta chains were retained. For every CDR3 protein sequence, its rows merge into one entry that carries the most common genes and DNA. TCRdb, not the original authors, processed these V and J calls. The sample records approximately 780,000 distinct CDR3 sequences, roughly 24% of which are singletons. The ten largest clones capture 3% of the sample.

The donors were 40 or so Caucasian individuals from Russia, aged about 6 to 100 years, who were systemically healthy. Each donor gave 9 to 10 milliliters of peripheral blood, collected into EDTA-treated Vacutainer tubes. Ficoll-Paque density-gradient centrifugation was used to isolate PBMCs, with at least 7 million per sample. Total RNA was extracted from PBMCs with Trizol reagent, with at least 6 micrograms obtained per sample. The percentages of naive CD45RAhigh/CD27high T cells were determined by flow cytometry on a PBMC aliquot from every donor. Another study also made use of these data, one on T cells of mothers and their children. From that second study: Nine systemically healthy Caucasian individuals served as donors, namely three mothers together with their six children. cDNA synthesis consumed the entire amount of extracted RNA, loaded at approximately 1.4 ug RNA in each 15 ul reaction. Sample barcodes and 2-4 random nucleotides were added via the M1S primer in the second PCR. More than 8.5 million TCR beta CDR3 reads were obtained from each mother, and millions of reads were obtained from each child. TCR recombination output is similarly shaped by thymic selection in related and unrelated pairs, with a minor effect exerted by inherited differences. Normalized repertoire overlap was always found to be slightly, but never significantly, higher in related mother-child pairs than in unrelated mother-child pairs. No persistent microchimeric T cell clones were detected, at a sensitivity of approximately 110 clones per million clonotypes. Deep NGS was used in the study to compare the TCR beta repertoires of mothers and children and to look for features that separate related mother-child pairs from unrelated individuals. The mean age was around 40 +/- 4 years for the mothers and approximately 11 +/- 4 years for the children. Libraries were sequenced on Illumina HiSeq 2000 with 100+100 nt paired-end reads after adapter ligation with NEBNext reagents. To prevent cross-contamination, the mother and child libraries were prepared a month apart and were sequenced in separate runs. Between about 500,000 and 2,300,000 distinct TCR beta clonotypes were identified per donor. Naive TCR beta clonotypes were estimated from low-frequency clonotypes matched to each donor's FACS-determined naive share, without sorting.

The sequenced sample was blood. The V and J genes are TRBV6-4 and TRBJ2-2; possibly the D gene is TRBD2, per 6 matching bases. The sequence derives from a boy younger than 18 in good health. The DNA is as follows: TGTGCCAGCAGTGACGGTCCCGGGGGCGGGGAGCTGTTTTTT. This yields the protein CASSDGPGGGELFF.